One T cell receptor (beta chain) is described in this entry. The study's library attached unique molecular identifiers to single cDNA molecules. Per the original data handling: Sequenced samples showed a median of around 100,000 TCRs each, with counts running from roughly 23,000 to 700,000. TCRdb fed the RACE reads into MiXCR, producing one record per CDR3 protein. These V and J calls rely on TCRdb rather than the paper's analysis. Of about 100,000 distinct CDR3 sequences listed, approximately 11% are singletons. The sample originates from a study of human T cells and chemical hapten exposure. Overall study: The upper back received 0.01% DPC by patch testing, with results read at 6 days.

Germline loops: CDR1 SGHTA, CDR2 FQGNSA. Germline trimming cut 5 bases from V and 4 bases from J; bases unmatched to any gene: 6. The CDR3 totals 15 residues. The time point denotes: patch test 1, 2 weeks after DPC sensitization. Sample treatment: therapeutic diphenylcyclopropenone sensitization with weekly scalp DPC. The origin of this receptor is a woman between 35 and 50 years old with alopecia areata. Some clones in this sample may be carry-over from other donors' samples. The rearrangement uses TRBV7-2 and TRBJ2-2; TRBD1 matches at 8 bases. This material consisted of whole blood, taken in connection with sensitization to the hapten diphenylcyclopropenone (DPC). The CDR3 DNA is TGTGCCAGCAGCCTCGGACAGGGTCGCACCGGGGAGCTGTTTTTT. It is translated as CASSLGQGRTGELFF. The full variable domain, rest sourced from reference TRBV7-2 and TRBJ2-2, is GAGVSQSPSNKVTEKGKDVELRCDPISGHTALYWYRQSLGQGLEFLIYFQGNSAPDKSGLPSDRFSAERTGGSVSTLTIQRTQQEDSAVYLCASSLGQGRTGELFFGEGSRLTVL.